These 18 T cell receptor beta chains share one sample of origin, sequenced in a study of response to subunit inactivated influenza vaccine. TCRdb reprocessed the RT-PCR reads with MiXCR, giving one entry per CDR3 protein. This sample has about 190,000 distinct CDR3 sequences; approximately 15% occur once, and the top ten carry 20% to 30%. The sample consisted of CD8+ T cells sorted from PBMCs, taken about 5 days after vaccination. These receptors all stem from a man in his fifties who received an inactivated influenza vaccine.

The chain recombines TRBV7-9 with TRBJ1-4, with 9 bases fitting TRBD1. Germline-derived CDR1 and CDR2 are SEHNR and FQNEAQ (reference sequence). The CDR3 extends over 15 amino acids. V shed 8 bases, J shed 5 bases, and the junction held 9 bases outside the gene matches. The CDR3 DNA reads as TGTGCCAGCGCACACAGACAGGGGGTGAATGAAAAACTGTTTTTT. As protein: CASAHRQGVNEKLFF.

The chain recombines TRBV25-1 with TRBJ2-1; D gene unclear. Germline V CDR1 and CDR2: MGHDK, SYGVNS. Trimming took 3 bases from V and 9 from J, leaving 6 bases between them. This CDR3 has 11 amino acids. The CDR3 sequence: CASSEAAEQFF. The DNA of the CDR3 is TGTGCCAGCAGTGAGGCGGCTGAGCAGTTCTTC.

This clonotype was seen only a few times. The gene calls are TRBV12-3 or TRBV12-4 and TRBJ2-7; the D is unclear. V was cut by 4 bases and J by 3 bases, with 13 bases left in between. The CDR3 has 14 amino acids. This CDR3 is CASSSRNGFYEQYF. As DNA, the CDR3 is TGTGCCAGCAGTTCCCGTAACGGGTTCTACGAGCAGTACTTC.

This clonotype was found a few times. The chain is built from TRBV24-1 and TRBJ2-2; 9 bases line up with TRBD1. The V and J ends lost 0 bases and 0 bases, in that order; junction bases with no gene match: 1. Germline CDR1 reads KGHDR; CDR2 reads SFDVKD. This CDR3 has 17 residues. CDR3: CATSDLGTGTNTGELFF. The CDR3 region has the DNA TGTGCCACCAGTGATTTGGGGACAGGGACGAACACCGGGGAGCTGTTTTTT.

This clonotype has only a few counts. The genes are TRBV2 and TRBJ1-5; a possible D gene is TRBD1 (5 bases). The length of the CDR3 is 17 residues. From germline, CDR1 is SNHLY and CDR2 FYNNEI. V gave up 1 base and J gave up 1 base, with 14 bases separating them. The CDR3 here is CASSEGEGMLSNQPQHF. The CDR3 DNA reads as TGTGCCAGCAGTGAAGGCGAGGGGATGTTGAGCAATCAGCCCCAGCATTTT.

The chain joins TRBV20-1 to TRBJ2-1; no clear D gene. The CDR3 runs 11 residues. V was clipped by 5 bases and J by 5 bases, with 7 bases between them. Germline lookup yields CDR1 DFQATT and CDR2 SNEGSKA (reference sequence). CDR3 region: CSAGHNNEQFF. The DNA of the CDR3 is TGCAGTGCTGGGCATAACAATGAGCAGTTCTTC.

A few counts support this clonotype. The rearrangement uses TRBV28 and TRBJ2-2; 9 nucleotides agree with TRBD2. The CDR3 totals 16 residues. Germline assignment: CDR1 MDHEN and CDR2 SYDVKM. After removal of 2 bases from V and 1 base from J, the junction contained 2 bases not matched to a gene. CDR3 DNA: TGTGCCAGCAGTTTACTTAGCGGGAGGAACACCGGGGAGCTGTTTTTT. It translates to CASSLLSGRNTGELFF.

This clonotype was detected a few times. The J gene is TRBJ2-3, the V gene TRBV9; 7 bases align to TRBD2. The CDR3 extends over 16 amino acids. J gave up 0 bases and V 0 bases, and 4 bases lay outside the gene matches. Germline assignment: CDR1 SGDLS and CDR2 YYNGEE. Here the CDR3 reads CASSVGLADSTDTQYF. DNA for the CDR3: TGTGCCAGCAGCGTAGGACTAGCAGATAGCACAGATACGCAGTATTTT.

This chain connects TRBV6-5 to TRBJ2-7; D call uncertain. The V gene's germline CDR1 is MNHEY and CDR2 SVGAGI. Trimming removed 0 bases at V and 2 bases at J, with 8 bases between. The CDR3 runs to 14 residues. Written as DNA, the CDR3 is TGTGCCAGCAGTTACTCAGGGTTGGCCTACGAGCAGTACTTC. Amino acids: CASSYSGLAYEQYF.

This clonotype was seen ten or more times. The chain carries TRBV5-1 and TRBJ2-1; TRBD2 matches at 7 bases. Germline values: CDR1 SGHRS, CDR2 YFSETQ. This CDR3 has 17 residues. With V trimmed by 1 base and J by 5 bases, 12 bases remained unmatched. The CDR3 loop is CASSLQGLPPGNNEQFF. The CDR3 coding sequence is TGCGCCAGCAGCTTGCAGGGACTACCCCCCGGGAACAATGAGCAGTTCTTC.

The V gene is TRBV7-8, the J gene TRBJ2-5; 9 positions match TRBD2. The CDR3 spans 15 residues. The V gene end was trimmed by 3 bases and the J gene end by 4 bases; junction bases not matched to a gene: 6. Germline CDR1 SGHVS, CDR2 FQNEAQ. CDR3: CASSFSRGGRETQYF. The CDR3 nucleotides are TGTGCCAGCAGCTTCTCGCGGGGGGGACGAGAGACCCAGTACTTC.

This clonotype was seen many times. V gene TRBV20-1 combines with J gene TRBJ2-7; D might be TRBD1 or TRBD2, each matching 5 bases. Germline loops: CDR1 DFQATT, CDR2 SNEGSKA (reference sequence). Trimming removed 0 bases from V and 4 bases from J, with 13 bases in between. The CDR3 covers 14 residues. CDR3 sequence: CSARDIGTEYEQYF. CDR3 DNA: TGCAGTGCTAGAGATATTGGGACCGAATACGAGCAGTACTTC.

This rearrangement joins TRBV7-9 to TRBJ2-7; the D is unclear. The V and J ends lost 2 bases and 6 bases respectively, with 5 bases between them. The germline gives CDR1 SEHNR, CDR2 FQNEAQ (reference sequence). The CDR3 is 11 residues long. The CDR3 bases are TGTGCCAGCAGCTTAAATGGCGAGCAGTACTTC. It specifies CASSLNGEQYF.

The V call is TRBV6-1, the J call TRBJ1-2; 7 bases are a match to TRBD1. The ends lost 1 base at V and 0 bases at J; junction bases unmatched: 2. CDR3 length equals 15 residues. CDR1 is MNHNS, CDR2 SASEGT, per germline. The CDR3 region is CASSEVDRANYGYTF. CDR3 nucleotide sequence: TGTGCCAGCAGTGAAGTCGACAGGGCTAACTATGGCTACACCTTC.

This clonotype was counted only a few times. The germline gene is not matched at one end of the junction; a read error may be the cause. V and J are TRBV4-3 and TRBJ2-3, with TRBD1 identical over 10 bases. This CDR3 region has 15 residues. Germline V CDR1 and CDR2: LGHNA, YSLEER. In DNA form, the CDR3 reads TGCGCCAGTAGCCGGGGGACAGGGGTTACAGATACGCAGTATTTT. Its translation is CASSRGTGVTDTQYF.

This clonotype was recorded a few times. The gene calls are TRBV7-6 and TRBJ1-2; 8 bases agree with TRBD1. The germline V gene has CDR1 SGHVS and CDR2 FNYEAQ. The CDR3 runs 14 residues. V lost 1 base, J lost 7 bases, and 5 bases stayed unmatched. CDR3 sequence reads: CASSLGTGSSGYTF. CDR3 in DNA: TGTGCCAGCAGCTTAGGGACAGGGTCCTCTGGCTACACCTTC.

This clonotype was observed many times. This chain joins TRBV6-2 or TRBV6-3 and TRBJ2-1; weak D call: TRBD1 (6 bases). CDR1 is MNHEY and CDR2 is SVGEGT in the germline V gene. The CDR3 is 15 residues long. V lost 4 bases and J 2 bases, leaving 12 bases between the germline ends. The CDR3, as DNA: TGTGCCAGCAGTTTGGCGGCAGGGGCCTACAATGAGCAGTTCTTC. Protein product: CASSLAAGAYNEQFF.

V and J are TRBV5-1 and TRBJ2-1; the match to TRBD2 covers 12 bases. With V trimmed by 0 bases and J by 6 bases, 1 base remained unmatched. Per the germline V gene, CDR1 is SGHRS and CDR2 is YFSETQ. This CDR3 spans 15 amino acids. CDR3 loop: CASSLASGGGNEQFF. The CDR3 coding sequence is TGCGCCAGCAGCTTGGCTAGCGGGGGGGGCAATGAGCAGTTCTTC. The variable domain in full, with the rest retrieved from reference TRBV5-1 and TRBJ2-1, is KAGVTQTPRYLIKTRGQQVTLSCSPISGHRSVSWYQQTPGQGLQFLFEYFSETQRNKGNFPGRFSGRQFSNSRSEMNVSTLELGDSALYLCASSLASGGGNEQFFGPGTRLTVL.